This T cell receptor beta chain is drawn from a study of blood T cell repertoires in COVID-19. Overall study context: Researchers got acute and convalescent COVID-19 samples from the United States, Italy and Spain. T cells, B-cell-depleted T cells, or PBMCs supplied cDNA or gDNA.

The CDR3 runs to 14 residues. The V segment lost 4 bases and the J segment 2 bases; nucleotides outside the gene matches: 3. Per germline, CDR1 SGHNT and CDR2 YYREEE (reference sequence). In the original workflow: Estimates of nucleated cell counts were drawn from the amplification of reference gene primers. The protocol was immunoSEQ multiplex PCR, while the TCRdb copy is restricted to in-frame clones and leaves out a portion. V, J and clone size reflect that table, while D and trimming were determined from the DNA. The table lists about 50,000 clones, more than 80% of them singletons. Sequencing input: peripheral blood. The receptor was derived from a man between 60 and 75 years old with acute or convalescent COVID-19. The genes are TRBV5-4 and TRBJ2-7; 10 bases match TRBD1. The CDR3 is CASSPGTGAYEQYF. Here the CDR3 DNA reads TGTGCCAGCAGCCCCGGGACAGGGGCCTACGAGCAGTACTTC.